These 21 T cell receptor beta chains originate from one sample sequenced in a study of radiation and T cells in renal cell carcinoma. The method was immunoSEQ multiplex PCR; TCRdb's version includes in-frame clones alone and lacks a portion of them. The sample shows some 76,000 clones, about 80% of them seen only once. The time point here: blood 2 weeks post-SBRT. Treatment specified: 15 Gy SBRT to primary tumor, nephrectomy 4 weeks later. Sequencing used blood, obtained from a patient whose treatment included radiotherapy and nephrectomy. The origin of the receptors is a man aged 60 to 75 with renal cell carcinoma.

V is TRBV23-1 and J is TRBJ1-5; D gene unclear. TRBV23-1 is sorted into the ORF group, with uncertain function. CDR3 length: 19 amino acids. The V end lost 2 bases, the J end lost 1 base, and 21 bases lay between the germline ends. CDR3 nucleotide sequence: TGCGCCAGCAGTCAAACCCGGGCAGGTATGATTATAAGCAATCAGCCCCAGCATTTT. This translates into CASSQTRAGMIISNQPQHF.

The genes are TRBV6-5 and TRBJ1-2; possible D gene TRBD1, 5 bases. This CDR3 region has 12 residues. The V end lost 8 bases, the J end lost 13 bases, and 20 bases lay between the germline ends. Germline CDR1 reads MNHEY; CDR2 reads SVGAGI. The CDR3 DNA reads as TGTGCCAGCGGAGCCTTCCTGGGGCATCGCACCTTC. It yields the protein CASGAFLGHRTF.

The chain carries TRBV19 and TRBJ1-2; 9 bases match TRBD1. There are 14 residues in the CDR3. V shed 5 bases and J 4 bases; nucleotides not matched to a gene: 5. Germline assignment: CDR1 LNHDA and CDR2 SQIVND (reference sequence). Here the CDR3 reads CASSRDREPYGYTF. The CDR3 DNA reads TGTGCCAGTAGTCGGGACAGGGAACCCTATGGCTACACCTTC.

This chain uses TRBV30 with TRBJ2-1; D may correspond to TRBD1 or TRBD2 (6 bases each). CDR1 and CDR2 from the germline V gene are GTSNPN and SVGIG (reference sequence). The CDR3 has 16 residues. Deletions cut 0 bases from V and 0 bases from J, with 12 bases between. CDR3 sequence: CAWSVRGLSSYNEQFF. The DNA for the CDR3 is TGTGCCTGGAGTGTACGGGGGCTCAGCTCCTACAATGAGCAGTTCTTC.

This clone was detected once. This rearrangement joins TRBV5-5 to TRBJ1-4; TRBD1 might be the D (6 bases). This CDR3 has 14 amino acids. With 4 bases removed from V and 7 bases from J, the gap between germline ends came to 14 bases. Germline CDR1 and CDR2: SGHKS and YYEKEE (reference sequence). CDR3 in amino acids: CASSRDKRGEKLFF. The CDR3 DNA reads TGTGCCAGCAGCAGGGACAAGCGGGGTGAAAAACTGTTTTTT.

The chain couples TRBV15 to TRBJ1-5; D remains ambiguous. The V and J ends lost 4 bases and 3 bases respectively, with 4 bases between them. The CDR3 has 12 amino acids. CDR1 and CDR2 (germline): LNHNV, YYDKDF (reference sequence). The CDR3 spells CATSNPNQPQHF. CDR3 DNA sequence: TGTGCCACCAGCAACCCCAATCAGCCCCAGCATTTT.

This clone came up a few times. The rearrangement links TRBV10-3 to TRBJ2-2; no definite D call. Trimming shortened V by 6 bases and J by 1 base, and 6 bases separated the two germline ends. This CDR3 region has 13 residues. Germline-derived CDR1 and CDR2 are ENHRY and SYGVKD. The CDR3 reads CAISTGNTGELFF. In DNA, the CDR3 is TGTGCCATCAGCACCGGGAACACCGGGGAGCTGTTTTTT.

This rearrangement joins TRBV2 to TRBJ1-2; D gene ambiguous. V lost 8 bases and J 8 bases, leaving 9 bases between the germline ends. The CDR3 contains 10 residues. Looked up from germline, CDR1 is SNHLY and CDR2 is FYNNEI. The CDR3 here is CASWSLGYTF. CDR3 sequence (DNA): TGTGCCAGCTGGTCCCTAGGCTACACCTTC. Full variable domain (missing parts from reference TRBV2 and TRBJ1-2): EPEVTQTPSHQVTQMGQEVILRCVPISNHLYFYWYRQILGQKVEFLVSFYNNEISEKSEIFDDQFSVERPDGSNFTLKIRSTKLEDSAMYFCASWSLGYTFGSGTRLTVV.

The chain recombines TRBV29-1 with TRBJ1-5, with a tentative D call TRBD1 (5 bases). V lost 6 bases to trimming and J lost 2 bases, with 11 bases between them. This CDR3 has 13 amino acids. The germline gives CDR1 SQVTM, CDR2 ANQGSEA. The CDR3 coding sequence is TGCAGCGTCCGAACGGGGGGCAATCAGCCCCAGCATTTT. Translated: CSVRTGGNQPQHF.

The count of this clone is one. The gene calls are TRBV6-5 and TRBJ1-5; 7 nucleotides line up with TRBD1. The germline gives CDR1 MNHEY, CDR2 SVGAGI. CDR3 length: 15 residues. V was clipped by 7 bases and J by 0 bases; unmatched bases: 6. The CDR3 DNA follows: TGTGCCAGCAATCCAGGGGGGACTAGCAATCAGCCCCAGCATTTT. Its protein is CASNPGGTSNQPQHF.

The chain uses TRBV4-3 and TRBJ2-2; 8 bases map to TRBD1. Germline V lookup: CDR1 LGHNA, CDR2 YSLEER. There are 17 residues in the CDR3. V gave up 5 bases and J gave up 5 bases; unmatched junction bases: 13. The CDR3, as DNA: TGCGCCAGCAGCTCTCGAATCAGGGACAGGTCAACCGGGGAGCTGTTTTTT. Its protein product is CASSSRIRDRSTGELFF.

The chain couples TRBV15 to TRBJ2-5; possibly TRBD2 for D (6 bases). The length of the CDR3 is 16 residues. The V end was cut by 5 bases, the J end by 1 base, with 17 bases between. Germline CDR1 is LNHNV and CDR2 is YYDKDF (reference sequence). Here the CDR3 reads CATSPYKGLLQETQYF. The CDR3 region has the DNA TGTGCCACCAGCCCTTATAAGGGACTTCTCCAAGAGACCCAGTACTTC.

V and J are TRBV29-1 and TRBJ2-1; 7 nucleotides agree with TRBD1. Germline loops: CDR1 SQVTM, CDR2 ANQGSEA. The CDR3 loop spans 13 amino acids. The junction had 10 bases not matched to a gene; V was cut back by 6 bases and J by 8 bases. The CDR3 spells CSVPGQSKDEQFF. As DNA, the CDR3 is TGCAGCGTGCCGGGACAGTCTAAAGATGAGCAGTTCTTC.

The chain joins TRBV5-1 to TRBJ2-3; 9 bases map to TRBD2. V was clipped by 4 bases and J by 1 base; unmatched bases: 1. The CDR3 has 14 amino acids. CDR1 SGHRS and CDR2 YFSETQ come from the germline V gene. CDR3: CASSRTSGTDTQYF. In nucleotides, the CDR3 is TGCGCCAGCAGCCGGACTAGCGGCACAGATACGCAGTATTTT.

This chain uses TRBV11-1 with TRBJ2-2, with no clear D. The CDR3 runs to 14 residues. The V end lost 1 base, the J end lost 4 bases, and 7 bases lay between the germline ends. The germline CDR1 and CDR2 sequences are SGHAT and FQDESV (reference sequence). CDR3 in amino acids: CASSLGQSTGELFF. CDR3 bases: TGTGCCAGCAGCTTAGGCCAGTCCACCGGGGAGCTGTTTTTT.

This clone was detected once. The chain links TRBV7-9 to TRBJ2-5, with D tentatively TRBD1 (5 bases). Deletions cut 5 bases from V and 9 bases from J, with 16 bases between. This CDR3 comprises 13 residues. Germline CDR1 and CDR2: SEHNR and FQNEAQ (reference sequence). Here the CDR3 reads CASSLGVRVSQYF. The CDR3 nucleotides are TGTGCCAGCAGCCTAGGGGTCCGTGTGTCCCAGTACTTC. Filled out from reference TRBV7-9 and TRBJ2-5, the complete variable domain reads DTGVSQNPRHKITKRGQNVTFRCDPISEHNRLYWYRQTLGQGPEFLTYFQNEAQLEKSRLLSDRFSAERPKGSFSTLEIQRTEQGDSAMYLCASSLGVRVSQYFGPGTRLLVL.

This clone was seen only once. The chain combines TRBV29-1 with TRBJ2-1; D gene unclear. The germline V gene encodes CDR1 SQVTM and CDR2 ANQGSEA. The V and J ends lost 4 bases and 9 bases respectively, with 13 bases between them. There are 12 residues in the CDR3. The CDR3 DNA is TGCAGCGTTGGGGCCCCCTCGGGTGAGCAGTTCTTC. This sequence encodes CSVGAPSGEQFF.

This chain uses TRBV28 with TRBJ2-7, with unresolved D. The CDR3 loop spans 13 amino acids. Germline lookup yields CDR1 MDHEN and CDR2 SYDVKM. Trimming removed 5 bases from V and 4 bases from J, with 12 bases in between. CDR3 sequence (DNA): TGTGCCAGCAGTCCATTCACCCCATACGAGCAGTACTTC. It translates to CASSPFTPYEQYF.

The chain combines TRBV9 with TRBJ2-7, with 9 bases lining up with TRBD2. V gave up 3 bases and J gave up 0 bases; unmatched junction bases: 7. From germline, CDR1 is SGDLS and CDR2 YYNGEE. The CDR3 has 16 amino acids. The CDR3 region is CASSALAGAPSYEQYF. The CDR3 DNA follows: TGTGCCAGCAGCGCCTTAGCGGGAGCACCCTCCTACGAGCAGTACTTC.

The rearrangement joins TRBV6-5 to TRBJ2-5; D unclear. CDR3 length equals 14 residues. Germline CDR1 reads MNHEY; CDR2 reads SVGAGI. The germline V and J ends were trimmed by 0 bases and 2 bases, with 7 bases remaining between them. Here the CDR3 DNA reads TGTGCCAGCAGTTACTCTAGTGGGCAAGAGACCCAGTACTTC. Translating gives CASSYSSGQETQYF.

This sequence joins TRBV7-2 and TRBJ2-7; D call uncertain. The V end was cut by 2 bases, the J end by 4 bases, with 21 bases between. Germline lookup yields CDR1 SGHTA and CDR2 FQGNSA. The CDR3 runs 17 residues. CDR3 residues: CASSLRERRYPTYEQYF. The CDR3 DNA sequence: TGTGCCAGCAGCTTAAGGGAAAGGCGCTACCCGACTTACGAGCAGTACTTC.